A single sample is the source of the 10 T cell receptor beta chains below, sequenced in a study of T cell repertoires in aging, cancer and after chemotherapy. Rearranged V-D-J TRB sequences were amplified with a mixed TRB-A/B primer pool. One entry per CDR3 protein, called by TCRdb with MiXCR from the multiplex PCR reads. The data show around 5,000 distinct CDR3 sequences, about a quarter seen once. The template was genomic DNA from peripheral blood, not RNA. Sequencing used blood. These receptors were collected from a human donor in good health.

This clonotype is medium-sized (0.01 to 0.1%) in the sample. The chain couples TRBV15 to TRBJ2-6, with D perhaps TRBD1 (5 bases). This CDR3 has 13 residues. In germline, CDR1 is LNHNV, CDR2 YYDKDF (reference sequence). Between the trimmed V and J ends, which lost 11 bases and 2 bases, there was a span of 10 bases. CDR3 sequence reads: CAVGRAGANVLTF. CDR3 DNA: TGTGCCGTGGGCAGGGCTGGGGCCAACGTCCTGACTTTC.

Within the sample, this clonotype is medium-sized. CDR3 bases: TGTGCCAGCAGCTTACGACTAGCGGGAGGGTCTCCCGCCTACAATGAGCAGTTCTTC. This encodes CASSLRLAGGSPAYNEQFF. This chain joins TRBV5-5 and TRBJ2-1; 14 bases map to TRBD2. The germline V gene has CDR1 SGHKS and CDR2 YYEKEE (reference sequence). The CDR3 consists of 19 residues. The V and J ends lost 2 bases and 2 bases, in that order; junction bases with no gene match: 9.

V and J are TRBV2 and TRBJ1-6; D is unclear. The CDR3 extends over 14 amino acids. V was trimmed by 3 bases and J by 9 bases, leaving 12 bases between them. Looked up from germline, CDR1 is SNHLY and CDR2 is FYNNEI. Here the CDR3 DNA reads TGTGCCAGCAGTGAGGGTGGGGTTTTTTCACCCCTCCACTTT. It codes for CASSEGGVFSPLHF.

This clonotype was detected a few times. The chain recombines TRBV27 with TRBJ2-7; D possibly corresponds to TRBD1 (6 bases). The V end lost 5 bases, the J end lost 0 bases, and 17 bases lay between the germline ends. The CDR3 is 16 amino acids. Germline V gene sequence: CDR1 MNHEY, CDR2 SMNVEV (reference sequence). The CDR3 spells CASSLHKGRGSYEQYF. The CDR3 DNA reads TGTGCCAGCAGTCTCCATAAGGGCAGGGGCTCCTACGAGCAGTACTTC.

As DNA, the CDR3 is TGTGCCAGCAGCTATAAACAGGGGAACTATGGCTACACCTTC. This sequence encodes CASSYKQGNYGYTF. V usage is TRBV28 and J usage is TRBJ1-2, with 7 bases identical to TRBD1. The J segment lost 2 bases and the V segment lost 6 bases, leaving 6 bases of the junction unmatched. The CDR3 extends over 14 amino acids. Germline V lookup: CDR1 MDHEN, CDR2 SYDVKM.

This clonotype is labeled medium-sized. This chain links TRBV30 with TRBJ1-5; 7 bases match TRBD1. The CDR3 is 13 residues long. The germline V gene has CDR1 GTSNPN and CDR2 SVGIG (reference sequence). The trim removed 5 bases at V and 3 bases at J, leaving 4 bases unmatched. This CDR3 is CAWAGTDNQPQHF. CDR3 bases: TGTGCCTGGGCCGGGACAGACAATCAGCCCCAGCATTTT.

This sequence joins TRBV27 and TRBJ2-1, with 7 bases lining up with TRBD1. The J segment lost 8 bases and the V segment lost 7 bases, leaving 11 bases of the junction unmatched. The germline CDR1 and CDR2 sequences are MNHEY and SMNVEV (reference sequence). This CDR3 contains 14 residues. The chain's CDR3 is CASKRQGRRDEQFF. The CDR3 DNA reads as TGTGCCAGCAAGAGACAGGGCCGCCGCGATGAGCAGTTCTTC.

The chain joins TRBV4-3 to TRBJ2-1; 11 bases are shared with TRBD2. This CDR3 has 15 residues. Germline loops: CDR1 LGHNA, CDR2 YSLEER. V shed 2 bases, J shed 5 bases, and the junction held 2 bases outside the gene matches. The CDR3 spells CASSQLLAGDNEQFF. The CDR3 DNA sequence: TGCGCCAGCAGCCAACTACTAGCGGGGGACAATGAGCAGTTCTTC.

In its sample, this clonotype ranks as medium-sized. V gene TRBV27 combines with J gene TRBJ1-6; D unclear. CDR3 length: 17 residues. Trimming removed 2 bases from V and 7 bases from J, with 18 bases in between. Germline V gives CDR1 MNHEY, CDR2 SMNVEV (reference sequence). This chain's CDR3 is CASSLVAGSRSNSPLHF. CDR3 nucleotide sequence: TGTGCCAGCAGTTTAGTTGCGGGTTCCCGATCCAATTCACCCCTCCACTTT.

V is TRBV7-2 and J is TRBJ2-7; the match to TRBD1 covers 9 bases. CDR3 length equals 14 residues. Germline V CDR1 and CDR2: SGHTA, FQGNSA. V shed 6 bases and J 7 bases; nucleotides not matched to a gene: 10. The CDR3 loop is CASRNTGTGSEQYF. In nucleotides, the CDR3 is TGTGCCAGCAGGAACACCGGGACAGGGAGTGAGCAGTACTTC. Using reference TRBV7-2 and TRBJ2-7 for the parts outside the CDR3, the full variable domain is GAGVSQSPSNKVTEKGKDVELRCDPISGHTALYWYRQSLGQGLEFLIYFQGNSAPDKSGLPSDRFSAERTGGSVSTLTIQRTQQEDSAVYLCASRNTGTGSEQYFGPGTRLTVT.